What follows is one TCR beta chain and its context. These data are taken from a study of blood T cells in healthy people across ages. A sample-barcoded 5' primer and a J-beta primer mix were used in a second PCR of about 6 to 12 cycles. MiXCR, applied by TCRdb to the 5' RACE reads, yields one record per CDR3 protein. The table records 500,000 to 700,000 distinct CDR3 sequences, approximately 30% of them present only once. The TCR was taken from a woman aged 80 or over in good health. Input material: blood.

The CDR3 DNA follows: TGCAGTGCTAGAGATTCACAGATAAGAGCTAACTATGGCTACACCTTC. Protein: CSARDSQIRANYGYTF. V usage is TRBV20-1 and J usage is TRBJ1-2; D gene uncertain. The CDR3 is 16 residues long. V was clipped by 0 bases and J by 0 bases, with 14 bases between them. Germline CDR1 reads DFQATT; CDR2 reads SNEGSKA (reference sequence).